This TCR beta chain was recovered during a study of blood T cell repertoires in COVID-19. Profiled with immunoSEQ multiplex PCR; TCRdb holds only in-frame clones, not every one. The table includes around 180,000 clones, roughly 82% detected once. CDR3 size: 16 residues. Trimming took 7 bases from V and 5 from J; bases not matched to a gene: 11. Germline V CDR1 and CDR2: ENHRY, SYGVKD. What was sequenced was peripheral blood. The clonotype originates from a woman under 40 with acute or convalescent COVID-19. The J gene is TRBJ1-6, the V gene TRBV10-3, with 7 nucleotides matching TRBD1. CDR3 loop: CAIKGQSLGDNSPLHF. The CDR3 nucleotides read TGTGCCATCAAGGGACAGTCTCTCGGGGATAATTCACCCCTCCACTTT.